The entry that follows covers one TCR beta chain sequence. Antigen specificity is unknown. A read error may produce the germline difference seen at one junction end. This sample stems from a study of breast tumors, draining lymph nodes, adjacent tissues. Notes on the study in general: Tumor TCR diversity was below lymph nodes but above nontumor tissue.

The lymph nodes were axillary draining lymph nodes from breast cancer patients. TCRdb independently ran MiXCR on the multiplex PCR reads; one entry per CDR3 protein. The repertoire has 180,000 or so distinct CDR3 sequences, more than 25% of them found once; the top ten carry about 3.8%. Per germline, CDR1 SNHLY and CDR2 FYNNEI. The CDR3 extends over 12 amino acids. The chain recombines TRBV2 with TRBJ2-7; D not resolved. Sequenced input: axillary lymph node tissue. This TCR was recovered from a female donor with breast cancer. Some clones in this sample may be carry-over from other donors' samples. CDR3 region: CASSAPFYKQYF. In nucleotides, the CDR3 is TGTGCCAGCAGTGCGCCTTTCTACAAGCAGTACTTC. Variable domain in full (rest from reference TRBV2 and TRBJ2-7): EPEVTQTPSHQVTQMGQEVILRCVPISNHLYFYWYRQILGQKVEFLVSFYNNEISEKSEIFDDQFSVERPDGSNFTLKIRSTKLEDSAMYFCASSAPFYKQYFGPGTRLTVT.